The rows below give T cell receptor beta chains drawn from one sample of a study of blood T cell repertoires in COVID-19. Here immunoSEQ multiplex PCR was the method, and the copy in TCRdb shows in-frame clones only, minus some. The profile covers some 71,000 clones, with approximately 82% appearing a single time and about a fifth taken by the ten largest. Sequenced sample: peripheral blood. All receptors come from a woman between 45 and 65 years old with acute or convalescent COVID-19. Each CDR3 is given with its conserved first and last residue. Fields, in order: V gene, J gene, CDR3 length, CDR3 protein.

V: TRBV28
J: TRBJ1-5
length: 15
CDR3: CASSSGQSRLKPQHF

V: TRBV6-5
J: TRBJ1-3
length: 15
CDR3: CASTLTGASGNTIYF

V: TRBV29-1
J: TRBJ1-2
length: 13
CDR3: CSVDVTGLGGYTF

V: TRBV9
J: TRBJ1-2
length: 13
CDR3: CVSGGPNIYGYTF

V: TRBV5-1
J: TRBJ2-1
length: 15
CDR3: CASSASGGTYNEQFF

V: TRBV28
J: TRBJ1-1
length: 17
CDR3: CASSLSGGQGSNTEAFF

V: TRBV18
J: TRBJ2-7
length: 13
CDR3: CASSPGQGIGQYF

V: TRBV18
J: TRBJ1-1
length: 14
CDR3: CASSPRQGADEAFF

V: TRBV6-2/TRBV6-3
J: TRBJ1-2
length: 15
CDR3: CASSYSRDRNYGYTF

V: TRBV7-3
J: TRBJ2-2
length: 16
CDR3: CASSSRTSGFRGELFF

V: TRBV4-2
J: TRBJ2-3
length: 17
CDR3: CASSPSLSTSYTDTQYF

V: TRBV7-6
J: TRBJ1-4
length: 17
CDR3: CASSLTTLQNKNEKLFF

V: TRBV18
J: TRBJ1-5
length: 14
CDR3: CASSPLDSDQPQHF

V: TRBV9
J: TRBJ1-2
length: 16
CDR3: CASSVVDTALPYGYTF

V: TRBV7-9
J: TRBJ2-1
length: 14
CDR3: CASTPGKAFHEQFF

V: TRBV7-8
J: TRBJ1-1
length: 13
CDR3: CASSFRTDTEAFF

V: TRBV7-9
J: TRBJ2-7
length: 14
CDR3: CASSLDRQTYEQYF

V: TRBV6-5
J: TRBJ2-1
length: 15
CDR3: CATYPGTSGSIEQFF

V: TRBV7-3
J: TRBJ2-7
length: 16
CDR3: CASSLMASASGYEQYF

V: TRBV6-4
J: TRBJ2-3
length: 14
CDR3: CASSFTSSTDTQYF

V: TRBV7-2
J: TRBJ2-3
length: 13
CDR3: CAGSGGDTDTQYF

V: TRBV9
J: TRBJ1-3
length: 14
CDR3: CASPGTGIPNTIYF

V: TRBV2
J: TRBJ1-2
length: 15
CDR3: CASRRTGSEFSGYTF

V: TRBV6-5
J: TRBJ1-1
length: 15
CDR3: CASSLQDRLNTEAFF

V: TRBV9
J: TRBJ2-6
length: 18
CDR3: CASSPVGTGYSGANVLTF

V: TRBV30
J: TRBJ2-1
length: 15
CDR3: CASSRAGGPFNEQFF

V: TRBV9
J: TRBJ2-5
length: 14
CDR3: CASSVRSSGETQYF

V: TRBV7-9
J: TRBJ1-1
length: 10
CDR3: CASSLAPPGF

V: TRBV29-1
J: TRBJ2-5
length: 11
CDR3: CSVGDTETQYF

V: TRBV21-1
J: TRBJ2-3
length: 17
CDR3: CASSGVLRGQGADTQYF

V: TRBV4-2
J: TRBJ1-4
length: 17
CDR3: CASSLGGQERPNEKLFF

V: TRBV21-1
J: TRBJ2-7
length: 16
CDR3: CASSKAPDRGTGEQYF

V: TRBV5-4
J: TRBJ2-5
length: 13
CDR3: CASKPQGGETQYF

V: TRBV7-8
J: TRBJ1-1
length: 16
CDR3: CASSLARRTGGTEAFF

V: TRBV5-1
J: TRBJ2-2
length: 15
CDR3: CASSLAPAGTGELFF

V: TRBV14
J: TRBJ2-5
length: 12
CDR3: CASGQRKETQYF

V: TRBV2
J: TRBJ2-3
length: 15
CDR3: CASSDSSKRSDTQYF

V: TRBV5-5
J: TRBJ1-2
length: 16
CDR3: CASSLTENNRGNGYTF

V: TRBV6-4
J: TRBJ1-6
length: 14
CDR3: CASSPLGGESPLHF

V: TRBV30
J: TRBJ1-3
length: 10
CDR3: CAWGAGTIYF

V: TRBV7-9
J: TRBJ1-2
length: 12
CDR3: CASSPGGYGYTF